This entry lists 8 T cell receptor beta chains sequenced from one sample in a study of patients and donors after allogeneic stem cell transplantation. From the RT-PCR reads, TCRdb called clonotypes with MiXCR, one entry per CDR3 protein. The sample lists some 230,000 distinct CDR3 sequences, about 14% occurring once. The specimen was blood, either unsorted or a sorted T cell fraction (not recorded which). The source is a human donor who was either an allogeneic HSCT recipient or a stem cell or donor lymphocyte infusion donor (not recorded which). It is not recorded whose cells these are; they may come from a transplant donor.

This clonotype was counted a few times. The V and J genes are TRBV20-1 and TRBJ1-4; D is unclear. Trimming pared 6 bases from V and 5 bases from J, leaving 16 bases between. The germline gives CDR1 DFQATT, CDR2 SNEGSKA (reference sequence). The CDR3 sequence is 14 residues long. CDR3 loop: CSALELLSNEKLFF. DNA for the CDR3: TGCAGTGCGCTTGAGCTACTCTCCAATGAAAAACTGTTTTTT.

This clonotype was seen ten or more times. This chain connects TRBV7-8 to TRBJ1-5; D gene ambiguous. Germline V gives CDR1 SGHVS, CDR2 FQNEAQ. This CDR3 has 14 amino acids. V lost 0 bases and J 3 bases, leaving 6 bases between the germline ends. The CDR3 nucleotides read TGTGCCAGCAGCTTAGCTGGCGCCAATCAGCCCCAGCATTTT. It encodes CASSLAGANQPQHF.

The V gene is TRBV7-9, the J gene TRBJ1-6; TRBD1 is a possible D gene (6 bases). Germline V gene lookup returns CDR1 SEHNR and CDR2 FQNEAQ (reference sequence). V lost 1 base to trimming and J lost 9 bases, with 13 bases between them. This CDR3 has 15 residues. The CDR3 loop reads CASSLDSGEGSPLHF. The CDR3, as DNA: TGTGCCAGCAGCTTAGACTCAGGGGAGGGTTCACCCCTCCACTTT.

This sequence joins TRBV7-9 and TRBJ2-3; TRBD1 matches 10 bases. V trimming: 5 bases; J trimming: 3 bases; junction bases outside the gene matches: 5. The CDR3 length is 15 residues. Germline values: CDR1 SEHNR, CDR2 FQNEAQ (reference sequence). The CDR3 region is CASSPGTGETDTQYF. CDR3 nucleotide sequence: TGTGCCAGCAGCCCCGGGACAGGGGAAACAGATACGCAGTATTTT. The whole variable domain, remainder taken from reference TRBV7-9 and TRBJ2-3, is DTGVSQNPRHKITKRGQNVTFRCDPISEHNRLYWYRQTLGQGPEFLTYFQNEAQLEKSRLLSDRFSAERPKGSFSTLEIQRTEQGDSAMYLCASSPGTGETDTQYFGPGTRLTVL.

The chain couples TRBV29-1 to TRBJ1-2; D might be TRBD1 (6 bases). The CDR3 has 14 amino acids. Per the germline V gene, CDR1 is SQVTM and CDR2 is ANQGSEA. The V gene lost 6 bases and the J gene lost 3 bases, with 17 bases spanning the gap. As DNA, the CDR3 is TGCAGCGTCTCTGCCGGACAGAAAGACTATGGCTACACCTTC. This translates into CSVSAGQKDYGYTF.

The chain employs TRBV2 and TRBJ2-3; D is undetermined. Trimming pared 6 bases from V and 2 bases from J, leaving 9 bases between. The CDR3 runs 13 residues. CDR1 SNHLY and CDR2 FYNNEI come from the germline V gene. CDR3 loop: CASSGDHTDTQYF. CDR3 nucleotide sequence: TGTGCCAGCAGCGGTGACCACACAGATACGCAGTATTTT.

This clonotype occurred many times. The rearrangement joins TRBV7-3 to TRBJ2-1; TRBD2 matches 12 bases. The V and J ends lost 5 bases and 6 bases, in that order; junction bases with no gene match: 5. Germline V gives CDR1 SGHTA, CDR2 FQGTGA. This CDR3 is 15 amino acids long. The CDR3 DNA reads TGTGCCAGCAGCACACTAGCGGGAGGTCGCAATGAGCAGTTCTTC. Translation gives CASSTLAGGRNEQFF.

This clonotype was counted ten times or more. DNA of the CDR3: TGTGCCAGCAGCCTGGGACGGTCGTATGGGGGCAATCAGCCCCAGCATTTT. This encodes CASSLGRSYGGNQPQHF. V is TRBV5-6 and J is TRBJ1-5, with D possibly being TRBD1 (5 bases). V lost 4 bases, J lost 2 bases, and 19 bases lay in between. This CDR3 contains 17 residues. Germline assignment: CDR1 SGHDT and CDR2 YYEEEE.